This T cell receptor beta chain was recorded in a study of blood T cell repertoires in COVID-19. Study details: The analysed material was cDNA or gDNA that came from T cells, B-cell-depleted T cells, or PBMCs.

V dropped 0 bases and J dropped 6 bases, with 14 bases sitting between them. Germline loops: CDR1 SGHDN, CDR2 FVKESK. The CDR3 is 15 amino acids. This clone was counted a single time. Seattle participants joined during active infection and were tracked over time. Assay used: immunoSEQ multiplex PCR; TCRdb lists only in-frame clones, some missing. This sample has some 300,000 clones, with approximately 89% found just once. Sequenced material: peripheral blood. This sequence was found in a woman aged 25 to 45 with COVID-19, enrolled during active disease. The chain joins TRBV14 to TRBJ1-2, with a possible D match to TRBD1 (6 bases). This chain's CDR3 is CASSQDSGTPHGYTF. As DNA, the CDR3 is TGTGCCAGCAGCCAAGATTCCGGGACACCACATGGCTACACCTTC.